The 13 T cell receptor beta chains below all came from one sample that was sequenced in a study of PD-1 blockade in mismatch repair-deficient tumors. Measured with immunoSEQ multiplex PCR; TCRdb has only the in-frame clones, and not every one. Altogether 120,000 or so clones are present, 85% to 90% being singletons, with the ten largest covering approximately 12%. The sample here was peripheral blood, taken approximately 73 weeks after starting pembrolizumab. The receptors derive from an adult with mismatch repair-deficient cancer.

V is TRBV25-1 and J is TRBJ2-5; TRBD1 aligns across 7 bases. The CDR3 consists of 13 residues. Germline lookup yields CDR1 MGHDK and CDR2 SYGVNS. The V segment lost 6 bases and the J segment 0 bases; nucleotides outside the gene matches: 1. The CDR3 DNA is TGTGCCAGCAGGGGACAGTACCAAGAGACCCAGTACTTC. Amino acid sequence: CASRGQYQETQYF.

DNA for the CDR3: TGTGCCAGCAGTTATATTATCCGGTTGGGGCTACGCTCCTACGAGCAGTACTTC. It is translated as CASSYIIRLGLRSYEQYF. The J gene is TRBJ2-7, the V gene TRBV28; the D gene is possibly TRBD1 (5 bases). CDR1 and CDR2 (germline): MDHEN, SYDVKM. Trimming removed 4 bases from V and 0 bases from J, with 22 bases in between. The CDR3 totals 18 residues.

This rearrangement joins TRBV5-1 to TRBJ1-1; D gene ambiguous. Trimming left V 1 base short and J 5 bases short, with 12 bases between. The CDR3 runs 14 residues. Germline-derived CDR1 and CDR2 are SGHRS and YFSETQ. CDR3 sequence (DNA): TGCGCCAGCAGCTTGACCGGGTCGGGGACTGAAGCTTTCTTT. Its protein product is CASSLTGSGTEAFF.

The chain links TRBV7-2 to TRBJ1-2; 12 bases are a match to TRBD1. The germline gives CDR1 SGHTA, CDR2 FQGNSA. The CDR3 length is 16 residues. V lost 3 bases and J lost 7; bases outside the gene matches: 9. CDR3 DNA sequence: TGTGCCAGCAGCTTTGGGGACAGGGGGCGATTGGGTGGCTACACCTTC. It codes for CASSFGDRGRLGGYTF. Supplemented by reference TRBV7-2 and TRBJ1-2, the full variable domain reads GAGVSQSPSNKVTEKGKDVELRCDPISGHTALYWYRQSLGQGLEFLIYFQGNSAPDKSGLPSDRFSAERTGGSVSTLTIQRTQQEDSAVYLCASSFGDRGRLGGYTFGSGTRLTVV.

The V and J genes are TRBV12-5 and TRBJ2-3, with D unclear. CDR3 length: 13 residues. Looked up from germline, CDR1 is LGHNT and CDR2 is FRNRAP. Trimming removed 5 bases at V and 5 bases at J, with 11 bases between. Written as DNA, the CDR3 is TGTGCTAGTGGTCCACCATCGGTAGATACGCAGTATTTT. It yields the protein CASGPPSVDTQYF.

The chain uses TRBV27 and TRBJ2-7; D remains ambiguous. Germline V CDR1 and CDR2: MNHEY, SMNVEV (reference sequence). The CDR3 consists of 11 residues. Trimming stripped 8 bases from V and 4 bases from J, with 9 bases between. The CDR3 region is CASGWAYEQYF. The CDR3 bases are TGTGCCAGCGGGTGGGCATACGAGCAGTACTTC.

The chain has TRBV11-2 and TRBJ1-2; no definite D call. The germline gives CDR1 SGHAT, CDR2 FQNNGV. The V gene lost 0 bases and the J gene lost 10 bases, with 12 bases spanning the gap. The CDR3 runs to 13 residues. CDR3 loop: CASSLDPRRNYTF. CDR3 nucleotide sequence: TGTGCCAGCAGCTTAGATCCACGGCGAAACTACACCTTC.

This chain uses TRBV4-1 with TRBJ2-7; TRBD2 is a possible D gene (5 bases). This CDR3 region has 15 residues. Trimming took 2 bases from V and 3 from J, leaving 14 bases between them. CDR1 is MGHRA and CDR2 is YSYEKL in the germline V gene. The CDR3 DNA reads as TGCGCCAGCAGCCAAATTACTAGTAGGCTCTACGAGCAGTACTTC. Amino acids: CASSQITSRLYEQYF.

CDR3 coding DNA: TGTGCCTGGGGAGTAGCGGGAGGGCGTGCAGATACGCAGTATTTT. This sequence encodes CAWGVAGGRADTQYF. The chain links TRBV30 to TRBJ2-3; TRBD2 agrees at 11 bases. This CDR3 has 15 amino acids. J gave up 4 bases and V 5 bases, and 8 bases lay outside the gene matches. Germline assignment: CDR1 GTSNPN and CDR2 SVGIG (reference sequence).

This chain joins TRBV27 and TRBJ2-4, with D possibly TRBD2 on 5 matching bases. The germline gives CDR1 MNHEY, CDR2 SMNVEV (reference sequence). CDR3 length: 14 residues. Trimming stripped 6 bases from V and 6 bases from J, with 15 bases between. CDR3 amino acids: CASSPTPEGNIQYF. CDR3 in DNA: TGTGCCAGCAGCCCGACCCCCGAGGGAAACATTCAGTACTTC.

V gene TRBV29-1 combines with J gene TRBJ2-2; 7 bases align to TRBD2. The J segment lost 4 bases and the V segment lost 1 base, leaving 9 bases of the junction unmatched. CDR1 is SQVTM, CDR2 ANQGSEA, per germline. CDR3 length: 16 residues. CDR3 in amino acids: CSVEVSPGRGTGELFF. The CDR3 coding sequence is TGCAGCGTTGAAGTGAGCCCGGGGAGGGGCACCGGGGAGCTGTTTTTT.

The chain joins TRBV11-2 to TRBJ1-1; D is uncertain. This CDR3 contains 12 residues. Germline CDR1 is SGHAT and CDR2 is FQNNGV. V was pared by 2 bases and J by 3 bases, with 4 bases between. Here the CDR3 DNA reads TGTGCCAGCAGCTTATCAGACACTGAAGCTTTCTTT. This translates into CASSLSDTEAFF.

J is TRBJ2-1 and V is TRBV11-2; D is perhaps TRBD1 or TRBD2 (6 bases each). There are 15 residues in the CDR3. Between the trimmed V and J ends, which lost 1 base and 4 bases, there was a span of 11 bases. The germline V gene has CDR1 SGHAT and CDR2 FQNNGV. The CDR3, as DNA: TGTGCCAGCAGCTTAGCCAGAGGGGGGTACAATGAGCAGTTCTTC. Translation: CASSLARGGYNEQFF.